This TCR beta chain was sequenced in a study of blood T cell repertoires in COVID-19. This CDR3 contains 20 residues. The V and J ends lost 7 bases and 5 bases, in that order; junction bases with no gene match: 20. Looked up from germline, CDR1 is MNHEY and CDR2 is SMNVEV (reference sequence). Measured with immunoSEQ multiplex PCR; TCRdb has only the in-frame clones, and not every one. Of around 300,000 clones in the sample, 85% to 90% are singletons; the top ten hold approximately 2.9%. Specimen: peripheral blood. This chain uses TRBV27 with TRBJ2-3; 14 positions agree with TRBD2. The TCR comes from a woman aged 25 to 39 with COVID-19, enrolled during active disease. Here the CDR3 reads CASTSTKRGLAGVRLDTQYF. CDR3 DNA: TGTGCCAGCACCTCCACTAAGCGGGGACTAGCGGGAGTACGGCTAGATACGCAGTATTTT.